This T cell receptor beta chain was observed in a study of OX40 agonist ivuxolimab in advanced cancers. About the study: Cohort: around 79% men, mean age about 60, aged roughly 20 to 79. Whole-study findings and limits: At 0.1 to 3.0 mg/kg, CD4+ and CD8+ blood T cells expanded clonally by week 6. Expanded clones were, on average, more numerous among CD8+ T cells than CD4+.

J was trimmed by 4 bases and V by 7 bases; bases with no gene match: 5. Germline-derived CDR1 and CDR2 are MNHEY and SMNVEV (reference sequence). The CDR3 is made up of 14 amino acids. Remarks on this clone: What it binds is not known.

Blood draws occurred at baseline, cycle 4 day 1, and cycle 7 day 1. Sequenced by immunoSEQ multiplex PCR; TCRdb stores in-frame clones only, minus some. Of 21,000 or so clones listed, 80% to 90% were seen once; the top ten hold around a fifth. The V and J genes are TRBV27 and TRBJ2-1, with TRBD1 identical over 9 bases. The sequence was collected from an adult with an advanced solid tumor such as melanoma, head and neck, liver or kidney cancer. The material sequenced was CD4+ or CD8+ T cells sorted from blood, taken in a trial of the OX40 agonist ivuxolimab. CDR3 in amino acids: CASNRDRVYNEQFF. The CDR3 DNA follows: TGTGCCAGCAACCGGGACAGGGTTTACAATGAGCAGTTCTTC.